A selection of T cell receptor beta chains follows, all from one sample in a study of identifying expanded T cells in peripheral blood. Assay used: immunoSEQ multiplex PCR; TCRdb lists only in-frame clones, some missing. The sample carries about 58,000 clones, roughly 90% recorded once. Sequenced sample: blood. The receptors shown here come from a person between 18 and 75 years old in good health. Both conserved end residues are trimmed from each CDR3. Each record gives: J gene, V gene, CDR3 protein.

TRBJ1-5,TRBV15,ATSRGRDQPQH
TRBJ2-1,TRBV7-9,ASSLEGQGYNEQF
TRBJ2-7,TRBV5-6,ASSFVTGPVYEQY
TRBJ2-7,TRBV7-9,ASSPWTGKIGAPYEQY
TRBJ2-3,TRBV4-2,ASSQAGDTDTQY
TRBJ2-7,TRBV6-5,ASSFKLGVFEQY
TRBJ2-3,TRBV19,ASRLDRGTDTQY
TRBJ1-3,TRBV7-2,ASRRDSGNTIY
TRBJ1-5,TRBV27,ASSKVGQPQH
TRBJ2-1,TRBV7-9,ASSPTRLEPSTMKQF
TRBJ2-3,TRBV7-3,ASSQTPGSTDTQY
TRBJ2-3,TRBV7-2,ASSLKMREGTQY
TRBJ2-7,TRBV15,ATSRDSGIPYEQY
TRBJ1-2,TRBV29-1,SVLAGDGYT
TRBJ2-3,TRBV9,ASSVTISRTQY
TRBJ1-1,TRBV2,ASSEDRGPAF
TRBJ2-7,TRBV19,ASSDRIFGEQY
TRBJ2-1,TRBV4-3,ASSQDSGTSPYNEQF
TRBJ1-1,TRBV4-1,ASSRATGSEVAF
TRBJ2-5,TRBV9,ASSGLAGAETQY
TRBJ2-7,TRBV2,ASSDRGSAAYEQY
TRBJ2-7,TRBV5-1,ATPPGGRNDEQY
TRBJ2-7,TRBV7-2,ASSTNRDEQY
TRBJ2-1,TRBV2,ASRPTSPNEQF
TRBJ2-3,TRBV7-3,ASSVTSSTDTQY
TRBJ1-5,TRBV6-6,ASSGHVNQPQH
TRBJ2-5,TRBV5-8,ASSSGLAGGEETQY
TRBJ2-6,TRBV27,ASSLYLGAFSGANVLT
TRBJ2-1,TRBV21-1,ASSKDFRGGETWYNEQF
TRBJ2-4,TRBV5-1,ASSPPGQAKNIQY
TRBJ2-3,TRBV7-6,ASSPSGVSTDTQY
TRBJ1-2,TRBV7-8,ASSFGTVYGYT
TRBJ2-5,TRBV10-3,AISRGQGDQETQY
TRBJ2-4,TRBV6-1,ASSDWMGVAKNIQY
TRBJ1-2,TRBV4-3,ASSQGRGGYT
TRBJ1-6,TRBV10-3,AISVNGEDSPLH
TRBJ2-5,TRBV2,ASLVQGRETQY
TRBJ2-4,TRBV28,ASSPGQGAFQY
TRBJ2-7,TRBV19,ASSLRDRFGYEQY
TRBJ1-3,TRBV9,ASSVGLQGFGNTIY
TRBJ2-7,TRBV13,ASSFSQGNYEQY
TRBJ2-7,TRBV11-2,ASSLAAGENYEQY
TRBJ1-1,TRBV7-9,ASSLAMGTEAF
TRBJ1-6,TRBV9,ASSQTGDNSPLH
TRBJ2-2,TRBV18,ASSLAPSGELF
TRBJ2-1,TRBV5-1,ASSLGASGGAYEQF
TRBJ1-4,TRBV7-2,ASSFRGQGSEKLF
TRBJ2-5,TRBV29-1,SVRWGGQTQY
TRBJ1-1,TRBV29-1,SVVSNTEAF
TRBJ1-5,TRBV11-2,ASSPRGENQPQH
TRBJ1-5,TRBV19,ASQRQANQPQH
TRBJ1-1,TRBV11-2,ASSFRGLDTEAF
TRBJ2-3,TRBV6-1,ASSDQGGGTDTQY